Listed below are T cell receptor beta chains from one sample, sequenced in a study of blood T cell repertoires in COVID-19. Sequencing used immunoSEQ multiplex PCR; TCRdb keeps in-frame clones, though not all of them. Seen here are some 270,000 clones, 90% observed once, and the top ten hold around 2.3%. The sequenced sample consisted of peripheral blood. Every receptor here comes from a woman aged 60-75 years with COVID-19, enrolled during active disease. Each CDR3 is given with its conserved first and last residue.

CDR3 protein	V gene	J gene
CASSLFGTGGNQPQHF	TRBV7-2	TRBJ1-5
CASSLLPGQRAGELFF	TRBV5-1	TRBJ2-2
CASSLTGNTEAFF	TRBV11-3	TRBJ1-1
CASSLAWRGATNEQFF	TRBV11-2	TRBJ2-1
CASSYSDRQDGGADTQYF	TRBV6-2/TRBV6-3	TRBJ2-3
CASSLYPSGGAGYTF	TRBV28	TRBJ1-2
CASSRGEYQETQYF	TRBV9	TRBJ2-5
CASSARGGLAGFTDTQYF	TRBV6-1	TRBJ2-3
CASSEQGHTEAFF	TRBV13	TRBJ1-1
CATQRDRTNQPQHF	TRBV6-5	TRBJ1-5
CASSHVGGRKNTEAFF	TRBV6-6	TRBJ1-1
CASSFLTSGDIEQFF	TRBV11-2	TRBJ2-1
CATSRVSGTRFF	TRBV15	TRBJ1-4
CASSLNRGGQQGSQGTEAFF	TRBV7-8	TRBJ1-1